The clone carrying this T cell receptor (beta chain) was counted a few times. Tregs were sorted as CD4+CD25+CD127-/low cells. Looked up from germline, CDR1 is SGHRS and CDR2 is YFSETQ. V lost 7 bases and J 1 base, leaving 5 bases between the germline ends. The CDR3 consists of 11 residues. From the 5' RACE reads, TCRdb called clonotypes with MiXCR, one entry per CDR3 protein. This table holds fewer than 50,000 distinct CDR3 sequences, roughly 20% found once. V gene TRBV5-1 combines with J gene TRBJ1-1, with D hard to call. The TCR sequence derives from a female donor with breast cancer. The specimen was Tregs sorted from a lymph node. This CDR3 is CASAGNTEAFF. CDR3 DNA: TGCGCCAGCGCAGGGAACACTGAAGCTTTCTTT.